Described below is a single TCR beta chain sequence and its context. These data originate in a study of blood T cell repertoires in COVID-19. Study at large: Specimens from acute and convalescent COVID-19 originated in the United States, Italy and Spain. In each case, the material was cDNA or gDNA derived from T cells, B-cell-depleted T cells, or PBMCs.

In the authors' workflow: Estimation of nucleated cell counts was performed using reference gene primer amplification. Sequenced by immunoSEQ multiplex PCR; TCRdb stores in-frame clones only, minus some. That table gives V, J and clone size, and the DNA gave D and trimming. The sample lists approximately 210,000 clones, roughly 81% occurring once. The V end lost 5 bases, the J end lost 3 bases, and 15 bases lay between the germline ends. The germline gives CDR1 SEHNR, CDR2 FQNEAQ (reference sequence). The CDR3 sequence is 15 residues long. The receptor's source is a woman between 45 and 60 years old with active or convalescent COVID-19. The genes are TRBV7-9 and TRBJ2-3, with TRBD1 as a possible D gene (5 bases). The sample consisted of peripheral blood. CDR3 sequence reads: CASSNQGGATDTQYF. CDR3 in DNA: TGTGCCAGCAGCAACCAGGGTGGGGCTACAGATACGCAGTATTTT.